What follows are 5 T cell receptor beta chains derived from one specimen sequenced in a study of blood T cell repertoires in COVID-19. Using immunoSEQ multiplex PCR, the repertoire was profiled, and TCRdb retains in-frame clones only, with some absent. The sample lists under 120,000 clones, 70% to 90% occurring once. The sequenced sample consisted of peripheral blood. The receptors here all came from a human donor in a cohort sampled during active COVID-19.

The chain uses TRBV7-2 and TRBJ2-1, with 16 bases fitting TRBD2. Trimming cost V 5 bases and J 14 bases; bases outside gene matches: 12. The germline CDR1 and CDR2 sequences are SGHTA and FQGNSA. The CDR3 has 16 amino acids. In DNA form, the CDR3 reads TGTGCCAGCAGCGCGCCGGGACTAGCGGGAGGGCGGGAAAAGTTCTTC. Translation gives CASSAPGLAGGREKFF. The variable domain in full, with the rest retrieved from reference TRBV7-2 and TRBJ2-1, is GAGVSQSPSNKVTEKGKDVELRCDPISGHTALYWYRQSLGQGLEFLIYFQGNSAPDKSGLPSDRFSAERTGGSVSTLTIQRTQQEDSAVYLCASSAPGLAGGREKFFGPGTRLTVL.

The chain links TRBV2 to TRBJ1-4; D call uncertain. V was cut by 0 bases and J by 7 bases, with 6 bases left in between. Germline CDR1 SNHLY, CDR2 FYNNEI. The CDR3 consists of 13 residues. The CDR3 nucleotides are TGTGCCAGCAGTGAAGCCCCAGGTGAAAAACTGTTTTTT. Encoded protein: CASSEAPGEKLFF.

The V and J genes are TRBV9 and TRBJ2-5, with 9 nucleotides matching TRBD2. The CDR3 extends over 16 amino acids. The germline V gene encodes CDR1 SGDLS and CDR2 YYNGEE. V shed 0 bases and J 4 bases; nucleotides not matched to a gene: 7. CDR3 in DNA: TGTGCCAGCAGCGTAGGCGGGGGGGCCGTTGGAGAGACCCAGTACTTC. Its translation is CASSVGGGAVGETQYF.

On this clone: This specimen includes other DNA sequences encoding the same CDR3. The chain combines TRBV6-1 with TRBJ2-5; possibly TRBD1 for D (6 bases). V was trimmed by 1 base and J by 4 bases, leaving 10 bases between them. The CDR3 runs to 14 residues. Germline-derived CDR1 and CDR2 are MNHNS and SASEGT. For the CDR3, the DNA is TGTGCCAGCAGTGAAGACAGGGTCGGAGAGACCCAGTACTTC. Encoded protein: CASSEDRVGETQYF.

This chain uses TRBV6-5 with TRBJ2-7; 9 positions match TRBD2. Trimming removed 6 bases from V and 6 bases from J; junction bases left unmatched: 9. Germline-derived CDR1 and CDR2 are MNHEY and SVGAGI. The CDR3 runs 14 residues. The DNA of the CDR3 is TGTGCCAGCAGAAACCTAGCGGGGAGTGCCGAGCAGTACTTC. Protein product: CASRNLAGSAEQYF.